This T cell receptor (beta chain) was observed in a study of tumor and adjacent non-tumor tissue in lung cancer (dated by TCRdb to the late 2010s). Notes on the research overall: Of the cohort, roughly 12 patients had adenocarcinoma, 2 had squamous cell carcinoma and 1 had small cell lung cancer. Bulk TCRbeta repertoires were compared between lung tumor tissue and matched distant non-tumor lung tissue obtained from around 14 lung cancer patients. A few dozen paired specimens, one tumor and one normal lung sample per patient, were profiled by TCRbeta CDR3 sequencing. Ages among the roughly 15 patients ranged from roughly 31 to 80 years, there were 10 men and 5 women, and disease was at TNM stage I to III. Sequencing generated a total of approximately 130 million productive TCRbeta reads, averaging roughly 3.9 million reads per sample. The research as a whole found: Significantly higher TCR diversity was found in younger patients, and higher tumor TCR diversity was associated with shorter overall and disease-free survival. In normal lung, the top 100 clones accounted for a significantly larger cumulative share of the repertoire than in tumor tissue. Neither the sequencing platform nor unique molecular identifiers are named or mentioned anywhere in the methods. Only around 16 patients were in the cohort, and the authors stated that larger samples and more detailed clinical data are needed. Peripheral blood was not sequenced, so blood TCRbeta repertoires were not examined in the lung cancer patients of the study. Tumor tissue showed significantly higher TCR diversity (inverse Simpson) than normal lung tissue, at 431.37 vs 166.20 (P = 0.0075, Mann-Whitney U test).

RNA was isolated from bulk, unsorted tissue, and RNA quality was assessed with a NanoDrop ND-1000 and an Agilent 2100. Distant non-tumor tissue taken more than 3 cm from the tumor edge was used as the normal lung sample. The donors were newly diagnosed lung cancer patients admitted for thoracic surgery in China from August to November 2014 who had not received prior chemotherapy. Patients who had received previous radiotherapy or chemotherapy, or who had another concurrent cancer, were excluded from the study. Pieces of surgical tissue measuring about 1-2.2 cm3 were kept in RNAlater solution and stored at -80 degrees C until use. About this clonotype itself: Its antigen is not yet known. One end of the junction fails to match germline, which may point to a read error.

Libraries were prepared through multiplex PCR. Data came from an Illumina HiSeq 2500. Following protocols modified from ARM-PCR, the researchers constructed TCRbeta libraries through three rounds of nested PCR with primers (Table S4). Before sequencing, PCR products in the 200-500 bp range were cut out of the gel and cleaned up using the QIAquick gel extraction kit. For the original study's pipeline: Reads were cleaned with Trimmomatic, merged with FLASH into complete CDR3 sequences, and assigned to V(D)J germline segments with MiTCR. Clonal diversity was calculated as the inverse Simpson's index using VDJtools. Productive reads were defined as in-frame sequences without a premature stop codon. TCRdb trimmed the raw reads at Q25, called clones with MiXCR and kept productive beta chains. Rows are unified per CDR3 protein, each entry keeping the most common DNA and genes. These V and J calls derive from TCRdb rather than the authors' analysis. This sample lists 90,000 to 110,000 distinct CDR3 sequences; about 61% were detected once. 15% to 20% of the sample lies in the top ten.

This TCR was sampled from a man between 60 and 75 years old with non-small cell lung cancer. Sequencing was carried out using distant non-tumor lung tissue.

The CDR3 protein: CASRQKPGANVLNF. The bases read TGTGCCAGCAGGCAAAAACCCGGGGCCAACGTCCTGAATTTC. Here the chain combines TRBV12-3 or TRBV12-4 and TRBJ2-6; the D call is possibly TRBD1 or TRBD2, each sharing 5 bases. The CDR3 runs 14 amino acids, cysteine and phenylalanine included. Only the CDR3 DNA stays, 42 bases, in frame from base 1.